These T cell receptor beta chains were read from a single sample in a study of neoadjuvant anti-PD-1 for oral cavity cancer. Sequencing was performed with immunoSEQ multiplex PCR; in TCRdb, only in-frame clones are kept and a portion is missing. The repertoire holds roughly 14,000 clones, with 71% as singletons. The specimen was PBMCs, collected before nivolumab (anti-PD-1) treatment. The source of these receptors is a person aged 35 to 85 with oral cavity squamous cell carcinoma. CDR3s include the opening cysteine and the closing phenylalanine or tryptophan. A D gene is named only where the DNA matches it firmly. Clone size appears in some rows only: once, few, many, or a class for an expanded clone.

NA,TRBD2,TRBV28,TRBJ2-5,CASSFGFLAGDHQETQYF,TGTGCCAGCAGTTTCGGGTTCCTAGCGGGAGACCACCAAGAGACCCAGTACTTC
NA,TRBD2,TRBV11-2,TRBJ2-1,CASSTPAGFEQFF,TGTGCCAGCAGCACCCCAGCGGGATTTGAGCAGTTCTTC
NA,NA,TRBV27,TRBJ2-5,CASSLWQGETQYF,TGTGCCAGCAGTTTATGGCAGGGAGAGACCCAGTACTTC
few,TRBD1,TRBV29-1,TRBJ2-7,CSVEPRQGAGEQYF,TGCAGCGTTGAACCGCGACAGGGGGCCGGCGAGCAGTACTTC
NA,TRBD2,TRBV5-5,TRBJ2-3,CASSSLRTSGTDTQYF,TGTGCCAGCAGCTCCTTGAGGACTAGCGGCACAGATACGCAGTATTTT
NA,TRBD2,TRBV6-1,TRBJ2-1,CASSTLAGGSNEQFF,TGTGCCAGCAGTACTCTAGCGGGGGGGAGCAATGAGCAGTTCTTC
NA,NA,TRBV30,TRBJ1-1,CAWRRRLNTEAFF,TGTGCCTGGAGACGCAGGTTGAACACTGAAGCTTTCTTT
NA,NA,TRBV9,TRBJ2-1,CASSVDDGGFSRQFF,TGTGCCAGCAGCGTAGATGACGGGGGTTTCTCGCGGCAGTTCTTC
few,NA,TRBV7-3,TRBJ2-5,CASSLTGGQETQYF,TGTGCCAGCAGCTTAACGGGGGGCCAAGAGACCCAGTACTTC
NA,NA,TRBV5-4,TRBJ2-3,CASSSTQLSSTDTQYF,TGTGCCAGCAGCTCGACACAGCTTTCTAGCACAGATACGCAGTATTTT
NA,NA,TRBV29-1,TRBJ2-7,CSVGGTYEQYF,TGCAGCGTTGGGGGGACCTACGAGCAGTACTTC
few,NA,TRBV6-4,TRBJ1-2,CASSPLTYYGYTF,TGTGCCAGCAGTCCCCTGACATACTATGGCTACACCTTC
NA,NA,TRBV6-1,TRBJ1-6,CASSATPGNFNSPLHF,TGTGCCAGCAGTGCAACTCCAGGGAATTTTAATTCACCCCTCCACTTT
NA,TRBD1,TRBV5-6,TRBJ2-2,CASSLAPDREWAYGELFF,TGTGCCAGCAGCTTGGCACCGGACAGGGAATGGGCTTACGGGGAGCTGTTTTTT
NA,NA,TRBV6-5,TRBJ1-3,CASSYRGPGNTIYF,TGTGCCAGCAGTTATAGGGGTCCTGGAAACACCATATATTTT
NA,TRBD1,TRBV4-1,TRBJ2-5,CASSQGQGGETQYF,TGCGCCAGCAGCCAAGGACAGGGCGGCGAGACCCAGTACTTC
few,NA,TRBV5-1,TRBJ1-1,CASSLQDVNTEAFF,TGCGCCAGCAGCTTGCAAGACGTGAACACTGAAGCTTTCTTT
NA,NA,TRBV30,TRBJ2-3,CAWNRGYTDTQYF,TGTGCCTGGAACCGGGGCTACACAGATACGCAGTATTTT
NA,NA,TRBV27,TRBJ2-7,CASSLSLNLDNEQYF,TGTGCCAGCAGTTTAAGTCTAAATCTAGACAACGAGCAGTACTTC
NA,TRBD2,TRBV5-1,TRBJ2-3,CASSLDLSRAIAGGTTDTQYF,TGCGCCAGCAGCTTGGATTTGTCCAGGGCAATAGCGGGAGGGACCACAGATACGCAGTATTTT
few,TRBD1,TRBV2,TRBJ1-5,CASRGGYGQPQHF,TGTGCCAGCAGAGGGGGCTATGGTCAGCCCCAGCATTTT
NA,NA,TRBV30,TRBJ1-4,CAWRLRSQDNEKLFF,TGTGCCTGGAGACTTCGGAGCCAAGATAATGAAAAACTGTTTTTT
NA,NA,TRBV11-1,TRBJ1-2,CASSELKGFSISNYGYTF,TGTGCCAGCAGCGAGCTAAAAGGTTTTTCCATATCGAACTATGGCTACACCTTC
NA,NA,TRBV6-5,TRBJ2-7,CASGQHEQYF,TGTGCCAGCGGGCAGCACGAGCAGTACTTC
NA,NA,TRBV11-2,TRBJ2-1,CASSLAGGSNEQFF,TGTGCCAGCAGCTTAGCGGGGGGCTCCAATGAGCAGTTCTTC
NA,NA,TRBV10-2,TRBJ2-2,CASRGDYTGELFF,TGCGCCAGCAGGGGAGACTACACCGGGGAGCTGTTTTTT
NA,NA,TRBV6-5,TRBJ1-1,CASSYSGARGTEAFF,TGTGCCAGCAGTTACTCAGGCGCACGGGGAACTGAAGCTTTCTTT
NA,NA,TRBV13,TRBJ2-1,CASSFPGAYNEQFF,TGTGCCAGCAGCTTCCCGGGGGCCTACAATGAGCAGTTCTTC
NA,NA,TRBV12-5,TRBJ1-5,CASGFGSPGGNQPQHF,TGTGCTAGTGGTTTCGGGAGCCCCGGTGGGAATCAGCCCCAGCATTTT
NA,NA,TRBV14,TRBJ2-7,CASSQDPLFGGSYYEQYF,TGTGCCAGCAGCCAAGATCCTCTTTTTGGGGGGAGCTACTACGAGCAGTACTTC
NA,TRBD2,TRBV11-2,TRBJ2-3,CASSPGTSGRIATDTQYF,TGTGCCAGCAGCCCCGGGACTAGCGGGAGAATTGCCACAGATACGCAGTATTTT
NA,NA,TRBV11-2,TRBJ1-1,CASSSQQDTEAFF,TGTGCCAGCAGCTCCCAACAGGACACTGAAGCTTTCTTT
NA,TRBD2,TRBV11-1,TRBJ2-5,CASSPRASGFRETQYF,TGTGCCAGCAGCCCGCGGGCTAGCGGGTTCCGAGAGACCCAGTACTTC
few,NA,TRBV4-1,TRBJ1-3,CASSPTLGSGNTIYF,TGCGCCAGCAGCCCCACCCTGGGATCTGGAAACACCATATATTTT
NA,NA,TRBV5-6,TRBJ2-7,CASNRASASYEQYF,TGTGCCAGCAATCGGGCTAGCGCTTCCTACGAGCAGTACTTC
NA,NA,TRBV6-5,TRBJ2-7,CASSSGPWGKQYF,TGTGCCAGCAGTTCCGGGCCTTGGGGGAAGCAGTACTTC
few,NA,TRBV7-2,TRBJ2-6,CASSLRVYLTGANVLTF,TGTGCCAGCAGCTTAAGAGTGTACCTTACTGGGGCCAACGTCCTGACTTTC
NA,NA,TRBV27,TRBJ2-7,CASSLGGPTLEQYF,TGTGCCAGCAGTTTAGGCGGACCCACCCTCGAGCAGTACTTC
NA,NA,TRBV5-4,TRBJ2-7,CASSLKNGRGNEQYF,TGTGCCAGCAGCTTAAAAAACGGCCGGGGCAACGAGCAGTACTTC
NA,NA,TRBV27,TRBJ1-4,CASSWLGRGEKLFF,TGTGCCAGCAGTTGGTTGGGGAGAGGAGAAAAACTGTTTTTT
NA,NA,TRBV11-2,TRBJ2-7,CASSFFALDEQYF,TGTGCCAGCAGCTTCTTCGCGTTGGACGAGCAGTACTTC
once,NA,TRBV18,TRBJ2-5,CASSPNSETQYF,TGTGCCAGCTCACCAAATTCGGAGACCCAGTACTTC
NA,NA,TRBV7-8,TRBJ1-4,CASSLSPIGRAEKLFF,TGTGCCAGCAGCTTATCGCCGATTGGGCGGGCTGAAAAACTGTTTTTT
NA,TRBD1,TRBV2,TRBJ2-7,CASSEANSGTGYEQYF,TGTGCCAGCAGTGAAGCAAATTCCGGGACAGGGTACGAGCAGTACTTC
NA,TRBD1,TRBV19,TRBJ1-4,CASSINHAGQGANEKLFF,TGTGCCAGTAGCATCAACCATGCGGGACAGGGAGCTAATGAAAAACTGTTTTTT
NA,NA,TRBV28,TRBJ1-1,CASHNTGSNTEAFF,TGTGCCAGCCATAACACAGGGTCCAACACTGAAGCTTTCTTT
NA,NA,TRBV6-1,TRBJ2-1,CASSQAVISYNEQFF,TGTGCCAGCAGCCAAGCTGTTATTTCCTACAATGAGCAGTTCTTC
NA,NA,TRBV5-1,TRBJ2-7,CASSAGLYEQYF,TGCGCCAGCAGCGCGGGCCTGTACGAGCAGTACTTC
NA,TRBD2,TRBV7-6,TRBJ2-7,CASSTSGRASYEQYF,TGTGCCAGCAGCACTAGCGGGAGGGCGTCCTACGAGCAGTACTTC
few,NA,TRBV5-3,TRBJ1-1,CARSLGRVAFF,TGTGCCAGAAGCCTCGGACGGGTAGCTTTCTTT
NA,NA,TRBV28,TRBJ1-2,CASSRSQAFYGYTF,TGTGCCAGCAGCCGATCACAGGCTTTCTATGGCTACACCTTC